The entry below gives a single T cell receptor (beta chain) sequence along with its context. Its antigen is still unknown. Within one base of it there is no much larger clone, and no base qualities were kept. These data originate in a study of cytomegalovirus exposure and HLA in healthy donors (dated by TCRdb to 2016 to 2017). Describing the broader study: An earlier analysis of approximately 640 of the donors reported 276 Gb of sequence data and some 120 million unique TCR beta sequences from about 179 million T cells. The study combined high-throughput TCR immunosequencing, statistical association of individual TCRs with disease status, and machine learning to predict cytomegalovirus infection status. Across 398 genotyped donors of the cohort, an average of approximately 220,000 unique TCR beta nucleotide sequences per donor were sequenced, and 15% to 20% of those sequences were non-productive. The study was designed to test whether signatures of past pathogen exposure could be identified by cataloging public T cell receptors. The genetic ancestry cluster associated with self-reported Caucasian donors included roughly four fifths of the roughly 390 genotyped donors. A separate validation cohort of roughly 110 different subjects was used in addition to the roughly 700-subject first cohort. A later genetic analysis used genome-wide SNP genotypes for about 65% of the 666 donors, treating that subset as a discovery cohort. Both class I and class II loci were covered by HLA typing, at four-digit resolution. Donor age, sex, ethnicity and CMV serostatus were compiled together with the repertoire data. An early release that covered about 600 HLA-typed donors contained about 300 gigabases of sequencing data and 75 million to 100 million unique TCR sequences. Every discovery cohort repertoire had been produced on one sequencing platform. To decide whether each TCR beta V gene segment behaved as functional or pseudogenic, an earlier analysis of some 580 of the donors relied on high-throughput TCR beta sequencing. The T cell repertoires of some 670 subjects were profiled by immunosequencing and related to cytomegalovirus serostatus. Four to six DR-DQ haplotypes were handled as single units for association and clustering, since linkage in the cohort was strong. A later analysis re-examined previously published TCR beta repertoires from more than 650 donors and added high-resolution HLA genotyping to investigate patterns of TCR occurrence. Typing coverage varied by locus: about 620-630 donors for A, B, C, DRB1 and DQB1; approximately 560 for DQA1; around 570 for DPA1; approximately 490 for DPB1. In the later analysis, no new phenotypic data were used to find candidate immune exposures; instead, reliance was placed on TCR beta sequences and their occurrence across donors. The paper as a whole reports these results and caveats: In a later analysis, HLA-associated TCR beta chains were found to be more clonally expanded and to have lower generation probabilities than equally common non-associated chains. Specific HLA alleles were associated with over 15,000 TCR beta sequences at a false discovery rate of 0.05 in a later analysis. A further reported finding was that TCR beta sequences accurately predicted the HLA-A and HLA-B alleles for most subjects in the first cohort. HLA typing was unavailable for some donors at each locus, so association tests used only the typed subset. A later analysis found that TCR association rates varied across HLA loci, with DRB1 alleles showing the most associated TCRs and HLA-C alleles the fewest. When HLA alleles, especially DR and DQ, strongly co-occurred, TCR associations were difficult to assign to individual alleles. Linkage disequilibrium might explain the correlated functional status among segregating V segments, but an unknown experimental factor could not be ruled out. Across donors, most TCR sequences were observed very rarely, whereas some public TCRs were present in many individuals. Compared with the 666-donor mean, donors in an Asian-associated ancestry cluster had fewer N-insertions in productive TCRs, according to a later genetic analysis. CMV serostatus was the only immune exposure information available for the cohort. The cohort was sequenced for TCR beta chains only, and without alpha or paired-chain data the features that could be detected were limited. The study gave a list of about 160 TCR beta chains associated with cytomegalovirus. Some IMGT-functional V segments, including TRBV6-2 and TRBV6-3, could not be told apart with the 87-base-pair reads, so those segments were excluded. A few of the identified cytomegalovirus-associated TCR beta chains were confirmed in vitro to be specific for cytomegalovirus antigens. A cluster of highly shared sequence variants was judged likely to be a technical artifact of the sequencing pipeline. The classifier was reported to diagnose cytomegalovirus status with high specificity and sensitivity in both the original cohort and the validation cohort. A later genetic analysis associated a missense DCLRE1C variant with V-gene and J-gene trimming of TCR beta chains, and an independent cohort replicated the association. An earlier analysis of some 560 of the donors showed that most TCR beta V segments appeared in productive rearrangements either about 90% or about 30% of the time, which broadly matched IMGT annotations. Most CMV-associated TCR beta chains appeared to be HLA-restricted in a later analysis, and the HLA associations seemed to be driven largely by CMV exposure. Sequencing depth was assumed to be roughly uniform across donors in the presence/absence analyses, though that assumption may not hold. Several of the top co-occurrence clusters appeared to be linked to parvovirus B19, influenza, CMV and Epstein-Barr virus, according to a later analysis. It was suggested by the authors that the approach could potentially be generalized to other disease states and immunological phenotypes. Because counts were too low, roughly 16 rarely observed V segments, including chromosome 9 orphons, were left out of the earlier analysis of over 550 of the donors.

Measured from the cysteine to the phenylalanine, the CDR3 is 16 residues long. Here the CDR3 DNA is all that survives: 48 bases in frame from base 1. V loses 5 bases at its end and J loses 2 bases; junction bases beyond the gene matches: 10. Via the germline V gene, CDR1 is SGHTA and CDR2 FQGNSA. The method behind the library was the immunoSEQ multiplex PCR assay. The multiplex PCR relied on a mix of 60 forward primers for TCR Vbeta segments and 13 reverse primers for TCR Jbeta segments. A multiplex PCR assay on genomic DNA amplified the CDR3 region of rearranged TCR beta genes. On the Illumina HiSeq System, the amplified TCR beta libraries were sequenced as 87-base-pair reads. The authors processed their data as follows. In a later analysis, some 80 million unique TCR beta chains were counted across the 650 to 750 repertoires, and some 10 million of these chains were shared by at least two donors. To remove PCR and sequencing errors, raw reads were error-corrected and collapsed into unique sequences using a nearest-neighbor algorithm that merged closely related sequences. V, D and J gene segments were assigned by aligning CDR3 sequences to IMGT reference sequences. For a sequence to be retained, a match of at least six nucleotides to both a V gene segment and a J gene segment was required. A rearrangement was called productive if the CDR3 had no stop codons and remained in frame with V and J, and every other rearrangement was called non-productive. CDR3 was defined according to IMGT convention as the region running from the second conserved V-encoded cysteine to the conserved J-encoded phenylalanine. The earlier analysis of around 640 of the donors excluded sequences that lacked an unambiguous match to a single V gene segment. In an earlier analysis of approximately 560 of the donors, a V segment was called functional when productive rearrangements were above 56.7%, and segregating when the standard deviation between donors exceeded 5%. To diagnose cytomegalovirus status from the catalog of TCR beta chain sequences, a statistical classification framework was built. V and J gene assignment, in a later analysis, came from comparing TCR nucleotide sequences with IMGT/GENE-DB human TR gene sequences. The TCRdist pipeline was used in a later analysis to assign CDR3 sequences and most-parsimonious VDJ recombination scenarios. A later analysis defined each TCR beta chain by its CDR3 amino acid sequence plus V-gene family, and excluded reads lacking a unique V-gene family. As a way to deal with suspected cross-contamination and a sequencing artifact, a later analysis dropped 450 to 700 nucleotide sequences that were highly shared and had low generation probability. In a later analysis, a clonal expansion index was calculated for each public chain from normalized within-repertoire ranks of inferred template counts. In a later analysis, generation probabilities were computed with a VDJ recombination model fitted to out-of-frame rearrangements, and the resulting probabilities were checked against IGoR. A later analysis scored TCR-TCR, TCR-HLA and TCR-CMV co-occurrence with hypergeometric tests, applying a repertoire-size bias correction to TCR pairs. A later analysis estimated false discovery rates by permuting HLA or CMV assignments 20 times. A later analysis grouped co-occurring TCRs with DBSCAN, adding TCRdist sequence similarity when clustering within HLA-allele-positive subsets. Repertoires with fewer than 30,000 or more than 120,000 public chains were left out of co-occurrence clustering, as were five repertoires with anomalous nucleotide sharing. The table comes from immuneACCESS by way of TCRdb, which keeps in-frame sequences with V and J called. Part of the clones is missing from these tables; in studies checked, under half for an unresolved V gene and the rest for unknown reasons. V and J calls and clone size come straight from that table; D and trimming were deduced from the DNA. For this sample there are about 89,000 clones; roughly 86% appear just once. The ten most abundant clones make up 9% to 9.5% of the sample.

The cohort was made up of approximately 700 healthy bone marrow donors. Cohort members were all nominally healthy when sampled, although unrecorded immune exposures were likely present. The donor tested CMV seropositive and was one of the 289 seropositive cohort members. A peripheral blood sample was collected from each donor, and TCR beta sequencing was performed on peripheral blood mononuclear cells. The Qiagen DNeasy Blood Extraction Kit was used to extract genomic DNA from the blood cell samples. The source is a man in his thirties or forties in good health and CMV-seropositive. Sequencing used PBMCs. The rearranged chain carries TRBV7-2 and TRBJ2-5; TRBD1 aligns with 8 central bases. The nucleotide sequence is given as TGTGCCAGCAGCACTGCGATGACAGGGGATCAAGAGACCCAGTACTTC. Translation gives CASSTAMTGDQETQYF.